These 20 T cell receptor beta chains share one sample of origin, sequenced in a study of blood T cells in healthy people across ages. A second PCR of about 7 to 12 cycles used a sample-barcoded 5' primer and a J-beta primer mix. TCRdb analysed the 5' RACE reads with MiXCR anew, one entry per CDR3 protein. The sample shows approximately 730,000 distinct CDR3 sequences, approximately 43% of them seen only once. Sequences were obtained from blood. These receptors originate from a woman aged 60-75 years in good health.

In this sample, this clonotype turned up a few times. This chain uses TRBV2 with TRBJ2-7; 8 bases match TRBD1. Per germline, CDR1 SNHLY and CDR2 FYNNEI. V shed 4 bases and J 7 bases; nucleotides not matched to a gene: 12. The CDR3 runs 15 residues. CDR3 loop: CASSAGDRLGNEQYF. The CDR3 coding sequence is TGTGCCAGCAGTGCGGGGGACAGGTTAGGCAATGAGCAGTACTTC.

With respect to this clonotype: This may stem from a read error, because a much larger clone lies one nucleotide away. This chain connects TRBV9 to TRBJ2-7; 10 positions agree with TRBD2. This CDR3 contains 16 residues. Germline CDR1 SGDLS, CDR2 YYNGEE. V gave up 7 bases and J gave up 2 bases; unmatched junction bases: 12. The DNA for the CDR3 is TGTGCCAGCGGCGGCGAGATAGCGGGAGGTACCTACGAGCAGTACTTC. Translating gives CASGGEIAGGTYEQYF.

Notes on this clonotype: This may be a read error: a much more frequent sequence differs by one nucleotide. The V call is TRBV7-9, the J call TRBJ2-1, with D tentatively TRBD2 (5 bases). The CDR3 runs 16 residues. Germline V gene lookup returns CDR1 SEHNR and CDR2 FQNEAQ (reference sequence). The CDR3 DNA reads as TGTGCCAGCAGCTTACTGACGTTTGGTGGGAGCAATGAGCGGTTCTTC. As protein: CASSLLTFGGSNERFF.

This clonotype occurred many times. The chain combines TRBV29-1 with TRBJ1-1; D unclear. The germline CDR1 and CDR2 sequences are SQVTM and ANQGSEA. V was trimmed by 5 bases and J by 4 bases, leaving 11 bases between them. This CDR3 region has 12 residues. The CDR3 coding sequence is TGCAGCGTTACGCGGCTTTCCACTGAAGCTTTCTTT. Protein sequence: CSVTRLSTEAFF.

A remark on this clonotype: Mismatch with germline at one junction end may stem from a read error. The chain uses TRBV28 and TRBJ2-1; a weak D match, TRBD2 (6 bases). The DNA end favors TRBJ2-7, so the J call may be wrong. The CDR3 spans 13 residues. CDR1 and CDR2 (germline): MDHEN, SYDVKM. CDR3 region: CTSDRGSYNEQYF. As DNA, the CDR3 is TGTACCAGTGATCGGGGGTCCTACAATGAGCAGTACTTC.

This clonotype was counted a few times. The chain uses TRBV6-2 or TRBV6-3 and TRBJ2-5; TRBD2 matches 7 bases. The CDR3 is 15 amino acids. Germline lookup yields CDR1 MNHEY and CDR2 SVGEGT. With 5 bases clipped from V and 3 bases from J, the junction kept 9 bases outside the gene matches. CDR3 in DNA: TGTGCCAGCAGTGGGAGGGAGACAAAGGAAGAGACCCAGTACTTC. This codes for CASSGRETKEETQYF.

V gene TRBV5-5 combines with J gene TRBJ1-1; D remains unclear. Germline-derived CDR1 and CDR2 are SGHKS and YYEKEE (reference sequence). Trimming removed 4 bases from V and 1 base from J, with 14 bases in between. The CDR3 covers 15 residues. This CDR3 reads CASSPKGSRNTEAFF. CDR3 in DNA: TGTGCCAGCAGCCCGAAAGGGAGTAGGAACACTGAAGCTTTCTTT.

The chain recombines TRBV6-5 with TRBJ2-7; 9 bases match TRBD1. Trimming at V came to 5 bases and at J to 6 bases, leaving 5 bases not matched to a gene. The CDR3 spans 13 residues. CDR1 and CDR2 (germline): MNHEY, SVGAGI. The CDR3 is CASSRTGVFEQYF. The CDR3 bases are TGTGCCAGCAGTCGGACAGGGGTTTTCGAGCAGTACTTC.

J is TRBJ2-3 and V is TRBV5-1, with D maybe TRBD2 (5 bases). The CDR3 runs 14 residues. Germline lookup yields CDR1 SGHRS and CDR2 YFSETQ. Between the trimmed V and J ends, which lost 4 bases and 10 bases, there was a span of 19 bases. The CDR3 here is CASSPGLPADAQYF. The CDR3 DNA is TGCGCCAGCAGCCCCGGACTGCCTGCGGATGCGCAGTATTTT.

This sequence joins TRBV7-2 and TRBJ2-3, with 8 bases aligning to TRBD2. Trimming took 4 bases from V and 3 from J; bases not matched to a gene: 6. Germline CDR1 and CDR2: SGHTA and FQGNSA. This CDR3 has 15 residues. The CDR3 region is CASSSLAGNTDTQYF. The CDR3 nucleotides are TGTGCCAGCAGCTCCTTAGCGGGGAATACAGATACGCAGTATTTT.

V and J are TRBV7-9 and TRBJ2-1, with a weak D call TRBD2 (7 bases). CDR1 SEHNR and CDR2 FQNEAQ come from the germline V gene (reference sequence). V lost 3 bases and J 0 bases, leaving 12 bases between the germline ends. The CDR3 is 16 amino acids. In nucleotides, the CDR3 is TGTGCCAGCAGCTTGAAGGGGGGGAGCTCCTACAATGAGCAGTTCTTC. Encoded protein: CASSLKGGSSYNEQFF.

The chain is built from TRBV2 and TRBJ2-3; D is perhaps TRBD1 (6 bases). Germline loops: CDR1 SNHLY, CDR2 FYNNEI. The CDR3 runs 12 residues. Between the trimmed V and J ends, which lost 6 bases and 4 bases, there was a span of 8 bases. This chain's CDR3 is CASRKGADTQYF. The CDR3 nucleotides read TGTGCCAGCAGGAAGGGGGCAGATACGCAGTATTTT.

The chain has TRBV12-3 or TRBV12-4 and TRBJ2-1; D gene unclear. There are 13 residues in the CDR3. The V gene lost 1 base and the J gene lost 13 bases, with 14 bases spanning the gap. The CDR3 DNA reads TGTGCCAGCAGTTTAGTAGACCGAACGGACCAGTTCTTC. Translated, it gives CASSLVDRTDQFF.

This chain links TRBV20-1 with TRBJ2-4; 13 bases match TRBD2. The tail of the sequence fits TRBJ2-7 better, so the J call may be wrong. CDR3 size: 17 residues. Germline assignment: CDR1 DFQATT and CDR2 SNEGSKA (reference sequence). CDR3 loop: CSARGTSGTWVFYEQYF. The CDR3 DNA reads TGCAGTGCTAGGGGGACTAGCGGGACTTGGGTGTTCTACGAGCAGTACTTC.

Regarding this clonotype: One base away lies a much larger clone, so this may be a sequencing read error. The chain employs TRBV2 and TRBJ2-5; 7 bases match TRBD2. Germline trimming cut 7 bases from V and 11 bases from J; bases unmatched to any gene: 19. Germline values: CDR1 SNHLY, CDR2 FYNNEI. The CDR3 covers 15 residues. CDR3 nucleotide sequence: TGTGCCAGCAAGAGGGTTGCGGGGGATTCCAGTCAGCAGTACTTC. Protein product: CASKRVAGDSSQQYF.

This clonotype was observed once. Just one base apart from a much larger clone, this may be a read error. The V gene is TRBV20-1, the J gene TRBJ2-5; 10 bases agree with TRBD2. Trimming removed 0 bases from V and 11 bases from J; junction bases left unmatched: 12. CDR3 length: 15 amino acids. The germline V gene has CDR1 DFQATT and CDR2 SNEGSKA (reference sequence). The CDR3 nucleotides are TGCAGTGCTAGAGATTCGAGCGGGAGGGGGAATGAGCAGTACTTC. Amino acids: CSARDSSGRGNEQYF.

V gene TRBV7-8 combines with J gene TRBJ2-7; tentative D call: TRBD2 (6 bases). Trimming left V 5 bases short and J 0 bases short, with 14 bases between. The CDR3 has 15 residues. Germline V lookup: CDR1 SGHVS, CDR2 FQNEAQ. Written as DNA, the CDR3 is TGTGCCAGCAGCACCCGACTAGAAAGCTCCTACGAGCAGTACTTC. Translated: CASSTRLESSYEQYF.

The chain recombines TRBV20-1 with TRBJ2-3; 7 bases are shared with TRBD1. V shed 3 bases, J shed 2 bases, and the junction held 8 bases outside the gene matches. The germline CDR1 and CDR2 sequences are DFQATT and SNEGSKA (reference sequence). CDR3 length: 15 amino acids. The CDR3 loop is CSARVGQTTTDTQYF. The CDR3 DNA sequence: TGCAGTGCTAGGGTGGGACAGACAACCACAGATACGCAGTATTTT.

This clonotype was seen a handful of times. V gene TRBV21-1 combines with J gene TRBJ1-5. TRBV21-1 is given as a pseudogene. The CDR3 runs 19 residues. CDR3 sequence (DNA): TGTGCCAGCAGCAAGGGGGGAGGGCCCCGTTTCTATAGCAATCAGCCCCAGCATTTT. Protein sequence: CASSKGGGPRFYSNQPQHF.

This clonotype was found a few times. The chain couples TRBV7-3 to TRBJ2-2; D is possibly TRBD1 (6 bases). Trimming removed 5 bases from V and 6 bases from J, with 10 bases in between. The CDR3 contains 13 residues. Germline V gives CDR1 SGHTA, CDR2 FQGTGA. CDR3 in DNA: TGTGCCAGCAGCAAACAGGGATCCGGGGAGCTGTTTTTT. Its protein is CASSKQGSGELFF.